This TCR beta chain was sequenced in a study of T-cell reconstitution after alpha-beta-depleted transplantation in children. General study points: From surviving recipient T cells and thymic progenitors came the high day-60 TCRbeta diversity observed in some patients.

This sample's TCRbeta library carried unique molecular identifier barcodes. TCRdb recomputed calls from the PCR reads with MiXCR, one row per CDR3 protein. The sample contains about 980,000 distinct CDR3 sequences, about 31% of which appear only once. This clonotype was seen many times. Antigen unknown. The source was PBMCs, mostly from graft donor cells, collected 360 days after TCRalphabeta/CD19-depleted stem cell transplant. The clonotype originates from a boy in the first two years of life who had a stem cell transplant for SCID, so the T cells may come from the graft donor.

CDR3 bases: TGCGCCAGCAGTCCGGGACAGGGTTTCGGGGAGCTGTTTTTT. Amino acids: CASSPGQGFGELFF. The chain is built from TRBV5-1 and TRBJ2-2, with TRBD1 matching 9 bases. The CDR3 totals 14 residues. CDR1 SGHRS and CDR2 YFSETQ come from the germline V gene. V was pared by 5 bases and J by 7 bases, with 6 bases of the junction left unmatched.